The T cell receptor (beta chain) described here comes from a study of identical twins. Study observations and caveats: Twins' excess sharing was less marked for out-of-frame beta sequences.

With template switching, a universal primer site was added, and the cDNA carried unique molecular identifiers. TCRdb independently ran MiXCR on the 5' RACE reads; one entry per CDR3 protein. Among fewer than 500,000 distinct CDR3 sequences listed, roughly an eighth were seen once. This clonotype was detected a few times. The antigen is unknown. The same sample was also used in a study of yellow fever vaccine responses in identical twins.

The receptor was isolated from a woman under 30 in good health. Input material: CD4+ T cells sorted from blood.

For the CDR3, the DNA is TGTGCCAGCAGCTCGACCCTTACACCGGGGGACTCCTACAATGAGCAGTTCTTC. Protein sequence: CASSSTLTPGDSYNEQFF. The chain uses TRBV11-1 and TRBJ2-1; weak D call: TRBD2 (6 bases). CDR3 length: 18 amino acids. V lost 4 bases to trimming and J lost 0 bases, with 19 bases between them. Germline V CDR1 and CDR2: SGHAT, FQDESV (reference sequence).